This TCR beta chain was sequenced during a study of blood T cell repertoires in COVID-19. Study-level information: Sites in the United States, Italy and Spain provided acute and convalescent COVID-19 samples. PBMCs, B-cell-depleted T cells, or T cells provided the cDNA or gDNA that made up the material.

Trimming took 10 bases from V and 2 from J; bases not matched to a gene: 1. The CDR3 is made up of 13 amino acids. In the original workflow: Reference gene primer amplification gave nucleated cell count estimates. Some clones are missing from TCRdb's copy, which holds only in-frame ones; the method was immunoSEQ multiplex PCR. The V and J calls and clone size are taken from that table; D and trimming were inferred from the DNA. The sample includes about 40,000 clones, around 90% of them seen just once. This sequence was found in a human donor in a cohort sampled during active COVID-19. The sequencing sample was made of peripheral blood. The rearrangement links TRBV12-3 or TRBV12-4 to TRBJ2-6; TRBD1 agrees at 8 bases. CDR3 loop: CATRGPGANVLTF. CDR3 sequence (DNA): TGTGCCACCAGGGGGCCTGGGGCCAACGTCCTGACTTTC.